One sample yielded the 11 T cell receptor beta chains listed below, sequenced in a study of preoperative IRX-2 immunotherapy in early breast cancer. This sample's treatment: preoperative locoregional IRX-2 cytokine immunotherapy. Libraries were prepared by immunoSEQ multiplex PCR; TCRdb keeps only in-frame clonotypes and omits some of them. This sample has some 22,000 clones, with approximately 96% found just once. The sequenced sample was tumor tissue, obtained after IRX-2 immunotherapy. Receptor source: a human donor with breast cancer.

This rearrangement joins TRBV2 to TRBJ2-5, with 12 bases aligning to TRBD2. V trimming: 2 bases; J trimming: 4 bases; junction bases outside the gene matches: 8. The germline V gene has CDR1 SNHLY and CDR2 FYNNEI. This CDR3 contains 17 residues. The CDR3 sequence: CASSERTSGERRETQYF. Written as DNA, the CDR3 is TGTGCCAGCAGTGAAAGGACTAGCGGGGAGAGAAGAGAGACCCAGTACTTC.

This clone was counted only a few times. The rearrangement uses TRBV2 and TRBJ2-7; D gene ambiguous. Trimming took off 0 bases at V and 3 bases at J, with 9 bases between the two ends. Germline V gene sequence: CDR1 SNHLY, CDR2 FYNNEI. The CDR3 is made up of 14 amino acids. The CDR3 reads CASSEALGYYEQYF. The CDR3 nucleotides are TGTGCCAGCAGTGAAGCGCTTGGGTACTACGAGCAGTACTTC.

The chain uses TRBV27 and TRBJ2-7; possible D gene TRBD2, 6 bases. CDR3 length: 15 residues. The V and J ends lost 5 bases and 3 bases respectively, with 17 bases between them. Germline V gives CDR1 MNHEY, CDR2 SMNVEV (reference sequence). The CDR3 bases are TGTGCCAGCAGTCCCTCCTGGGACTCCCTCTACGAGCAGTACTTC. Protein product: CASSPSWDSLYEQYF.

The table lists this clone with a count of one. This chain connects TRBV7-8 to TRBJ2-7, with no clear D. The germline V gene has CDR1 SGHVS and CDR2 FQNEAQ. Trimming stripped 1 base from V and 2 bases from J, with 6 bases between. The CDR3 runs 13 residues. CDR3 sequence reads: CASSLGATYEQYF. CDR3 nucleotides: TGTGCCAGCAGCTTAGGGGCAACCTACGAGCAGTACTTC.

The chain recombines TRBV7-3 with TRBJ2-4; tentatively, D is TRBD1 (6 bases). The ends were cut back, 0 bases at V and 0 bases at J, with 6 bases in the middle. Germline values: CDR1 SGHTA, CDR2 FQGTGA. This CDR3 spans 15 amino acids. For the CDR3, the DNA is TGTGCCAGCAGCTTAACAGGGGGAGCCAAAAACATTCAGTACTTC. As protein: CASSLTGGAKNIQYF. Full variable domain (missing parts from reference TRBV7-3 and TRBJ2-4): GAGVSQTPSNKVTEKGKYVELRCDPISGHTALYWYRQSLGQGPEFLIYFQGTGAADDSGLPNDRFFAVRPEGSVSTLKIQRTERGDSAVYLCASSLTGGAKNIQYFGAGTRLSVL.

In this sample, this clone turned up once. The chain recombines TRBV7-2 with TRBJ2-2; tentative D call: TRBD1 (6 bases). This CDR3 has 13 amino acids. Per the germline V gene, CDR1 is SGHTA and CDR2 is FQGNSA. V lost 5 bases and J lost 5, with 9 bases in between. CDR3 sequence (DNA): TGTGCCAGCAGCAGACAGGAGACCGGGGAGCTGTTTTTT. It yields the protein CASSRQETGELFF. Full variable domain (rest looked up from reference TRBV7-2 and TRBJ2-2): GAGVSQSPSNKVTEKGKDVELRCDPISGHTALYWYRQSLGQGLEFLIYFQGNSAPDKSGLPSDRFSAERTGGSVSTLTIQRTQQEDSAVYLCASSRQETGELFFGEGSRLTVL.

The rearrangement uses TRBV4-2 and TRBJ1-3; D not certain. Trimming took off 4 bases at V and 3 bases at J, with 4 bases between the two ends. The CDR3 has 12 amino acids. Germline V gene sequence: CDR1 LGHNA, CDR2 YNFKEQ. The CDR3 DNA follows: TGTGCCAGCAGCCCGGATGGAAACACCATATATTTT. Translation gives CASSPDGNTIYF.

A single count supports this clone. This chain links TRBV27 with TRBJ1-5; D unclear. Trimming took off 2 bases at V and 0 bases at J, with 11 bases between the two ends. The length of the CDR3 is 16 residues. The germline V gene encodes CDR1 MNHEY and CDR2 SMNVEV (reference sequence). The CDR3 region is CASSLVSVNSNQPQHF. CDR3 nucleotides: TGTGCCAGCAGTTTAGTTTCCGTGAATAGCAATCAGCCCCAGCATTTT.

V usage is TRBV27 and J usage is TRBJ2-1; TRBD2 aligns across 14 bases. The trim removed 9 bases at V and 8 bases at J, leaving 6 bases unmatched. The germline V gene has CDR1 MNHEY and CDR2 SMNVEV (reference sequence). The CDR3 length is 14 residues. The CDR3 nucleotides read TGTGCCAGTAAGGGACTAGCGGGAGCAGATGAGCAGTTCTTC. Protein sequence: CASKGLAGADEQFF.

This clone was picked up one time. V and J are TRBV7-2 and TRBJ2-7; maybe TRBD2 (6 bases). The length of the CDR3 is 14 residues. Trimming shortened V by 4 bases and J by 2 bases, and 12 bases separated the two germline ends. Germline CDR1 reads SGHTA; CDR2 reads FQGNSA. The chain's CDR3 is CASSSGTLPYEQYF. CDR3 sequence (DNA): TGTGCCAGCAGCTCTGGGACTTTACCCTACGAGCAGTACTTC. The variable domain in full, with the rest retrieved from reference TRBV7-2 and TRBJ2-7, is GAGVSQSPSNKVTEKGKDVELRCDPISGHTALYWYRQSLGQGLEFLIYFQGNSAPDKSGLPSDRFSAERTGGSVSTLTIQRTQQEDSAVYLCASSSGTLPYEQYFGPGTRLTVT.

The genes are TRBV7-8 and TRBJ2-3; D not resolved. Germline CDR1 SGHVS, CDR2 FQNEAQ. V was clipped by 1 base and J by 5 bases, with 13 bases between them. The CDR3 contains 15 residues. The DNA for the CDR3 is TGTGCCAGCAGCTTAGTTCGTCTTCGAGTAGATACGCAGTATTTT. Its protein is CASSLVRLRVDTQYF.